The following is a TCR beta chain sequence with its context. Its target is unknown. The source of the sample is a study of cytotoxic CD8 clonotypes in ibrutinib-treated CLL. About the research overall: Samples yielded averages of 200,000 to 300,000 productive templates and about 100,000 productive rearrangements. Broader study findings: Stable or contracted on treatment, public clonotypes were also uncommon.

Depth targeted 1 in 200,000 to 1 in 1 million T cells, averaging 10x coverage per clonotype. Clones were read by immunoSEQ multiplex PCR, and TCRdb kept only the in-frame ones, dropping some. The sample has around 76,000 clones, 75% to 90% seen once. Cryopreserved PBMCs supplied about 2 micrograms of genomic DNA for TCR beta libraries. Trimming left V 0 bases short and J 8 bases short, with 18 bases between. The CDR3 covers 16 residues. Germline assignment: CDR1 SGHRS and CDR2 YFSETQ. This receptor was taken from a human donor with chronic lymphocytic leukemia. Sequencing was performed on PBMCs, taken after 24 months of ibrutinib treatment. The chain recombines TRBV5-1 with TRBJ2-1, with D possibly matching TRBD1 (6 bases). The CDR3 here is CASSLVARGRFDEQFF. CDR3 nucleotides: TGCGCCAGCAGCTTGGTGGCCAGGGGTCGTTTCGATGAGCAGTTCTTC.